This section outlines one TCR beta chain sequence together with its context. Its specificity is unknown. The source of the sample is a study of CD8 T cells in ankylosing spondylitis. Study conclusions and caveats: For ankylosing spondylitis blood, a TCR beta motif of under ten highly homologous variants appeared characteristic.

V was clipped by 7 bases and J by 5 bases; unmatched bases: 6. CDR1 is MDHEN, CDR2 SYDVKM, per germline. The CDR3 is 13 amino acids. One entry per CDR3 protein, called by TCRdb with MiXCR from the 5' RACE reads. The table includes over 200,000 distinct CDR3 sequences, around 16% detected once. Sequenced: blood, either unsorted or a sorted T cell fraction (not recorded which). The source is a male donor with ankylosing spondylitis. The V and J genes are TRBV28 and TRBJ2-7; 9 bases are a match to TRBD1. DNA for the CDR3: TGTGCCAGCACCGGACAGGGGTCTCACGAGCAGTACTTC. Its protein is CASTGQGSHEQYF.